These 21 T cell receptor beta chains were sequenced from one sample in a study of lymphopenia after photon versus proton radiotherapy. Using immunoSEQ multiplex PCR, the repertoire was profiled, and TCRdb retains in-frame clones only, with some absent. The repertoire holds about 20,000 clones, with 92% as singletons. The sequenced sample was peripheral blood, obtained from a patient treated with photon-based radiotherapy. The source of these receptors is a woman in her 40s with cholangiocarcinoma.

The V and J genes are TRBV6-1 and TRBJ2-1; 8 bases fit TRBD1. Germline lookup yields CDR1 MNHNS and CDR2 SASEGT. The V segment lost 3 bases and the J segment 3 bases; nucleotides outside the gene matches: 7. The CDR3 is made up of 16 amino acids. This CDR3 reads CASSEYGDRSYNEQFF. The CDR3 DNA reads as TGTGCCAGCAGTGAGTATGGGGACAGGAGCTACAATGAGCAGTTCTTC.

This clone was detected once. The CDR3 loop is CATDRGNTEAFF. For the CDR3, the DNA is TGTGCCACCGACAGGGGTAACACTGAAGCTTTCTTT. The rearrangement uses TRBV6-1 and TRBJ1-1; 8 nucleotides line up with TRBD1. Germline V gene data show CDR1 as MNHNS and CDR2 as SASEGT. V lost 10 bases and J lost 2; bases outside the gene matches: 3. The CDR3 has 12 amino acids.

This chain uses TRBV27 with TRBJ1-6; TRBD1 might be the D (5 bases). This CDR3 is built from 15 residues. Germline V gene lookup returns CDR1 MNHEY and CDR2 SMNVEV (reference sequence). V gave up 5 bases and J gave up 6 bases, with 14 bases separating them. The CDR3 reads CASSVTGTINSPLHF. The CDR3 nucleotides are TGTGCCAGCAGTGTTACCGGGACTATTAATTCACCCCTCCACTTT.

This clone was detected once. The chain is built from TRBV18 and TRBJ1-4, with a possible D match to TRBD1 (6 bases). This CDR3 has 15 amino acids. The germline CDR1 and CDR2 sequences are KGHSH and LQKENI. The V end lost 2 bases, the J end lost 3 bases, and 10 bases lay between the germline ends. The DNA of the CDR3 is TGTGCCAGCTCACCAATCGAGGGGGCTAATGAAAAACTGTTTTTT. It is translated as CASSPIEGANEKLFF.

Only a few counts were recorded for this clone. The chain carries TRBV5-4 and TRBJ2-5; 10 bases fit TRBD2. Unmatched junction bases numbered 8, after V lost 4 bases and J lost 2 bases. The CDR3 contains 16 residues. Germline CDR1 and CDR2: SGHNT and YYREEE (reference sequence). CDR3 sequence (DNA): TGTGCCAGCAGCACCCTCCTACTAGCGGGGCAAGAGACCCAGTACTTC. Protein product: CASSTLLLAGQETQYF.

This clone has just one count. The rearrangement joins TRBV9 to TRBJ2-1, with 13 positions matching TRBD2. The CDR3 is made up of 16 amino acids. Germline V CDR1 and CDR2: SGDLS, YYNGEE. Germline trimming cut 3 bases from V and 4 bases from J; bases unmatched to any gene: 4. The CDR3 bases are TGTGCCAGCAGCGCCAAGGGACTAGCGGGATACAATGAGCAGTTCTTC. Residues: CASSAKGLAGYNEQFF.

This clone was detected once. CDR3 in amino acids: CASGPDGGGSNNEQFF. CDR3 nucleotides: TGTGCCAGCGGGCCGGATGGTGGCGGGAGCAACAATGAGCAGTTCTTC. This chain connects TRBV5-6 to TRBJ2-1; 7 nucleotides align to TRBD2. CDR3 length: 16 residues. V lost 7 bases and J lost 5; bases outside the gene matches: 15. Germline V CDR1 and CDR2: SGHDT, YYEEEE.

The chain couples TRBV7-9 to TRBJ2-6; 9 bases fit TRBD1. This CDR3 region has 18 residues. With 4 bases clipped from V and 2 bases from J, the junction kept 9 bases outside the gene matches. Looked up from germline, CDR1 is SEHNR and CDR2 is FQNEAQ (reference sequence). CDR3 residues: CASSSYRGHRAGANVLTF. The CDR3 region has the DNA TGTGCCAGCAGCTCATACAGGGGGCATCGCGCTGGGGCCAACGTCCTGACTTTC.

This clone was observed a single time. The rearrangement uses TRBV6-1 and TRBJ1-2, with TRBD1 identical over 10 bases. V lost 4 bases to trimming and J lost 4 bases; unmatched junction nucleotides: 15. The CDR3 runs 18 residues. Per the germline V gene, CDR1 is MNHNS and CDR2 is SASEGT. CDR3 protein: CASSGHTGQGMFGYGYTF. The CDR3 DNA is TGTGCCAGCAGTGGTCACACGGGACAGGGGATGTTTGGCTATGGCTACACCTTC.

Here the CDR3 reads CASTIANEKLFF. In nucleotides, the CDR3 is TGTGCCAGCACCATCGCTAATGAAAAACTGTTTTTT. The chain combines TRBV6-1 with TRBJ1-4; D is unresolved. CDR1 is MNHNS, CDR2 SASEGT, per germline. This CDR3 spans 12 amino acids. Between the trimmed V and J ends, which lost 7 bases and 3 bases, there was a span of 6 bases.

The chain recombines TRBV5-4 with TRBJ2-7; 8 nucleotides agree with TRBD1. CDR1 and CDR2 (germline): SGHNT, YYREEE (reference sequence). V was clipped by 4 bases and J by 2 bases; unmatched bases: 8. This CDR3 comprises 15 residues. This CDR3 reads CASSRQGQATYEQYF. In nucleotides, the CDR3 is TGTGCCAGCAGCCGCCAGGGACAGGCTACCTACGAGCAGTACTTC. The variable domain in full, completed from reference TRBV5-4 and TRBJ2-7, reads ETGVTQSPTHLIKTRGQQVTLRCSSQSGHNTVSWYQQALGQGPQFIFQYYREEENGRGNFPPRFSGLQFPNYSSELNVNALELDDSALYLCASSRQGQATYEQYFGPGTRLTVT.

This rearrangement joins TRBV2 to TRBJ1-1; maybe TRBD1 (6 bases). Trimming left V 7 bases short and J 2 bases short, with 14 bases between. The CDR3 contains 14 residues. Germline CDR1 is SNHLY and CDR2 is FYNNEI. The CDR3 DNA follows: TGTGCCAGCACTGCACAGGGAAGCAACACTGAAGCTTTCTTT. Its translation is CASTAQGSNTEAFF.

The rearrangement uses TRBV10-3 and TRBJ1-4; D remains unclear. CDR1 ENHRY and CDR2 SYGVKD come from the germline V gene. V was cut by 2 bases and J by 2 bases, with 9 bases left in between. The CDR3 runs 15 residues. DNA for the CDR3: TGTGCCATCAGTGAGAACCCCGGGACTAATGAAAAACTGTTTTTT. Its protein product is CAISENPGTNEKLFF.

The J gene is TRBJ2-1, the V gene TRBV5-1, with TRBD2 matching over 9 bases. Looked up from germline, CDR1 is SGHRS and CDR2 is YFSETQ. The V and J ends lost 0 bases and 5 bases, in that order; junction bases with no gene match: 3. CDR3 length: 15 amino acids. The CDR3 sequence is CASSLGASGDNEQFF. In DNA, the CDR3 is TGCGCCAGCAGCTTGGGCGCTAGCGGGGACAATGAGCAGTTCTTC.

This chain's CDR3 is CASSKFSSGSPVDGEQYF. The CDR3 bases are TGTGCCAGCAGCAAATTTTCTAGCGGGAGCCCGGTAGATGGCGAGCAGTACTTC. J is TRBJ2-7 and V is TRBV21-1; TRBD2 is the table's D call, not checked against the DNA. TRBV21-1 is reported as a pseudogene. The CDR3 is made up of 18 amino acids.

This rearrangement joins TRBV4-2 to TRBJ2-5; no clear D gene. The germline V gene encodes CDR1 LGHNA and CDR2 YNFKEQ. The V end lost 1 base, the J end lost 3 bases, and 9 bases lay between the germline ends. The CDR3 runs 14 residues. CDR3 residues: CASSQGEFEETQYF. CDR3 bases: TGTGCCAGCAGCCAAGGAGAATTCGAAGAGACCCAGTACTTC.

The rearrangement uses TRBV19 and TRBJ1-5, with D possibly being TRBD1 (5 bases). CDR3 length: 15 amino acids. V gave up 5 bases and J gave up 2 bases, with 13 bases separating them. The V gene's germline CDR1 is LNHDA and CDR2 SQIVND (reference sequence). The CDR3 loop reads CASSWEQGGNQPQHF. CDR3 nucleotides: TGTGCCAGTAGTTGGGAGCAGGGAGGCAATCAGCCCCAGCATTTT.

The CDR3 sequence: CASIMEVGLETQYF. CDR3 in DNA: TGTGCCAGCATCATGGAGGTCGGATTAGAGACCCAGTACTTC. The chain uses TRBV6-1 and TRBJ2-5; D is possibly TRBD2 (5 bases). The germline V and J ends were trimmed by 7 bases and 4 bases, with 16 bases remaining between them. The CDR3 contains 14 residues. Germline CDR1 is MNHNS and CDR2 is SASEGT.

The chain couples TRBV7-9 to TRBJ1-2; tentatively, D is TRBD1 (5 bases). Germline-derived CDR1 and CDR2 are SEHNR and FQNEAQ (reference sequence). The CDR3 is 12 amino acids. V was clipped by 5 bases and J by 8 bases, with 12 bases between them. CDR3 amino acids: CASSRDVGGYTF. CDR3 nucleotide sequence: TGTGCCAGCAGCCGGGACGTCGGGGGCTACACCTTC.

The chain links TRBV29-1 to TRBJ1-1; TRBD1 aligns across 7 bases. V lost 8 bases and J lost 12; bases outside the gene matches: 15. CDR1 is SQVTM, CDR2 ANQGSEA, per germline. There are 12 residues in the CDR3. CDR3 nucleotides: TGCAGCTCATGGACAGGTGGCTCGTCAACTTTCTTT. It specifies CSSWTGGSSTFF.

This clone has just one count. The chain carries TRBV2 and TRBJ2-7, with TRBD1 as a possible D gene (5 bases). The CDR3 is made up of 12 amino acids. The germline V gene has CDR1 SNHLY and CDR2 FYNNEI. Trimming took off 3 bases at V and 7 bases at J, with 10 bases between the two ends. The CDR3 is CASSDGAWEQYF. CDR3 nucleotides: TGTGCCAGCAGTGATGGGGCGTGGGAGCAGTACTTC. The entire variable domain, with the rest obtained from reference TRBV2 and TRBJ2-7, is as follows: EPEVTQTPSHQVTQMGQEVILRCVPISNHLYFYWYRQILGQKVEFLVSFYNNEISEKSEIFDDQFSVERPDGSNFTLKIRSTKLEDSAMYFCASSDGAWEQYFGPGTRLTVT.